The rows below give T cell receptor beta chains drawn from one sample of a study of cytomegalovirus exposure and HLA in healthy donors. Data came from immunoSEQ multiplex PCR; TCRdb stores just in-frame clones and leaves some out. The repertoire has about 160,000 clones, about 80% of them found once; the top ten carry roughly 2%. What was sequenced was PBMCs. The receptor source for this set is a female donor in good health and CMV-seronegative. The CDR3 runs from the conserved cysteine through the conserved F or W. The D gene is left open where the match is weak. Size values are once, few and many counts, or a class for expanded clones, and some rows have none.

>TRBV7-3|-|13|-|TRBJ1-1
CASADNRATEAFF
TGTGCCAGCGCGGATAACAGGGCCACTGAAGCTTTCTTT
>TRBV7-9|-|15|-|TRBJ2-7
CASSLPRDNTYEQYF
TGTGCCAGCAGCTTACCCCGGGACAACACCTACGAGCAGTACTTC
>TRBV11-3|-|15|-|TRBJ2-3
CASSLGVASGDTQYF
TGTGCCAGCAGCTTAGGGGTAGCGTCCGGGGATACGCAGTATTTT
>TRBV7-9|-|13|once|TRBJ2-7
CASSHRSTYEQYF
TGTGCCAGCAGCCACCGTAGTACCTACGAGCAGTACTTC
>TRBV29-1|TRBD1|11|-|TRBJ2-3
CSVVTGGTQYF
TGCAGCGTTGTCACAGGGGGGACGCAGTATTTT
>TRBV7-3|-|12|-|TRBJ2-5
CASSPSQGSQYF
TGTGCCAGCAGCCCCTCCCAGGGGTCCCAGTACTTC
>TRBV30|-|12|-|TRBJ1-1
CAWGTANTEAFF
TGTGCCTGGGGCACAGCGAACACTGAAGCTTTCTTT
>TRBV27|TRBD1|19|-|TRBJ2-5
CASSTTPSDRGPIQETQYF
TGTGCCAGCAGTACAACACCCTCGGACAGGGGGCCCATCCAAGAGACCCAGTACTTC
>TRBV7-8|-|12|-|TRBJ1-2
CASSLAEEGYTF
TGTGCCAGCAGCTTGGCTGAGGAGGGCTACACCTTC
>TRBV29-1|TRBD1|15|-|TRBJ2-1
CSVELSGQLANEQFF
TGCAGCGTTGAGTTATCGGGACAGTTGGCCAATGAGCAGTTCTTC
>TRBV30|TRBD1|12|few|TRBJ1-1
CALSGGRTEAFF
TGTGCCTTATCAGGGGGCCGGACTGAAGCTTTCTTT
>TRBV11-2|-|16|-|TRBJ2-7
CASSSPPGGSSYEQYF
TGTGCCAGCAGTTCCCCTCCAGGTGGGAGCTCCTACGAGCAGTACTTC
>TRBV9|-|14|-|TRBJ1-2
CASSVETGNYGYTF
TGTGCCAGCAGCGTCGAGACAGGAAATTATGGCTACACCTTC
>TRBV4-1|-|17|-|TRBJ2-5
CASSQEGGGLNGETQYF
TGCGCCAGCAGCCAAGAGGGTGGAGGACTAAACGGAGAGACCCAGTACTTC
>TRBV19|-|16|once|TRBJ2-1
CASSITPGTSYNEQFF
TGTGCCAGTAGTATTACTCCAGGAACCTCCTACAATGAGCAGTTCTTC
>TRBV6-5|TRBD1|15|-|TRBJ2-5
CASSSPGQVKETQYF
TGTGCCAGCAGTTCTCCGGGACAGGTCAAAGAGACCCAGTACTTC
>TRBV5-4|TRBD2|16|-|TRBJ2-2
CASSGGTSGNTGELFF
TGTGCCAGCAGCGGGGGGACTAGCGGGAACACCGGGGAGCTGTTTTTT
>TRBV5-6|TRBD1|14|few|TRBJ2-4
CASSGDRGKNIQYF
TGTGCCAGCAGCGGGGACAGAGGAAAAAACATTCAGTACTTC
>TRBV5-1|TRBD1|15|-|TRBJ1-1
CASSLVVAGTGIAFF
TGCGCCAGCAGCTTGGTGGTCGCTGGGACAGGGATAGCTTTCTTT
>TRBV6-1|-|14|-|TRBJ2-1
CASSSGWVYNEQFF
TGTGCCAGCAGCTCAGGGTGGGTCTACAATGAGCAGTTCTTC
>TRBV5-1|-|15|-|TRBJ2-1
CASSFERNSYNEQFF
TGCGCCAGCAGCTTTGAGCGGAACTCCTACAATGAGCAGTTCTTC
>TRBV5-1|-|14|-|TRBJ1-3
CASSLSNAGNTIYF
TGCGCCAGCAGCTTGAGCAATGCTGGAAACACCATATATTTT
>TRBV2|TRBD2|14|-|TRBJ2-3
CASSREASTDTQYF
TGTGCCAGCAGTCGGGAGGCTAGCACAGATACGCAGTATTTT
>TRBV5-1|TRBD1|15|-|TRBJ2-1
CASSPDRGVYNEQFF
TGCGCCAGCAGCCCCGACAGGGGGGTCTACAATGAGCAGTTCTTC
>TRBV5-1|-|15|-|TRBJ1-5
CASSLGGSGNQPQHF
TGCGCCAGCAGCTTGGGCGGTTCGGGCAATCAGCCCCAGCATTTT
>TRBV14|TRBD2|16|-|TRBJ2-2
CASSQRGRARTGELFF
TGTGCCAGCAGCCAGCGTGGGAGGGCCCGCACCGGGGAGCTGTTTTTT
>TRBV9|-|15|-|TRBJ1-4
CASSVGLAGEGKLFF
TGTGCCAGCAGCGTAGGGCTGGCAGGGGAGGGGAAACTGTTTTTT
>TRBV6-6|TRBD2|15|-|TRBJ2-1
CASSSTTSTQLEQFF
TGTGCCAGCAGCTCTACGACTAGCACGCAATTAGAGCAGTTCTTC
>TRBV7-6|TRBD2|15|-|TRBJ2-7
CASSSTSGGAYEQYF
TGTGCCAGCAGCTCGACTAGCGGGGGGGCCTACGAGCAGTACTTC
>TRBV30|-|15|-|TRBJ1-6
CAWSGGSLTRGPLHF
TGTGCCTGGAGTGGGGGCTCCTTAACCAGGGGACCCCTCCACTTT
>TRBV5-1|-|17|-|TRBJ1-2
CASSLGTAIPPNYGYTF
TGCGCCAGCAGCTTGGGGACAGCGATACCTCCTAACTATGGCTACACCTTC
>TRBV7-8|-|14|-|TRBJ1-1
CASSQYRENTEAFF
TGTGCCAGCAGCCAATACAGGGAGAACACTGAAGCTTTCTTT
>TRBV10-3|-|13|-|TRBJ2-7
CAISESTVYEQYF
TGTGCCATCAGTGAGTCGACTGTCTACGAGCAGTACTTC
>TRBV5-6|-|15|-|TRBJ2-7
CASSILGLPSYEQYF
TGTGCCAGCAGCATTCTGGGGCTTCCCTCCTACGAGCAGTACTTC
>TRBV15|-|14|-|TRBJ1-6
CATSRDTNNSPLHF
TGTGCCACCAGCAGGGACACTAATAATTCACCCCTCCACTTT
>TRBV5-1|-|16|-|TRBJ1-4
CASSRDGGRTNEKLFF
TGCGCCAGCAGCCGGGATGGTGGGCGAACTAATGAAAAACTGTTTTTT
>TRBV5-1|-|14|-|TRBJ1-3
CASSPQASGNTIYF
TGCGCCAGCAGCCCTCAAGCCTCTGGAAACACCATATATTTT
>TRBV2|TRBD1|12|once|TRBJ1-1
CASNFDRGEAFF
TGTGCCAGCAACTTTGACAGGGGTGAAGCTTTCTTT
>TRBV5-1|-|13|once|TRBJ1-1
CASSPTRGLEAFF
TGCGCCAGCAGCCCGACCCGCGGTTTGGAAGCTTTCTTT
>TRBV2|-|15|once|TRBJ2-5
CASSEMGGGLSTQYF
TGTGCCAGCAGTGAAATGGGGGGGGGCCTGTCGACCCAGTACTTC
>TRBV19|-|16|-|TRBJ1-4
CASSKQTGYGNEKLFF
TGTGCCAGTAGTAAACAAACAGGGTATGGAAATGAAAAACTGTTTTTT
>TRBV5-4|TRBD2|17|few|TRBJ2-3
CASRMGLAGGGVDTQYF
TGTGCCAGCAGGATGGGACTAGCGGGGGGTGGGGTAGATACGCAGTATTTT
>TRBV2|-|15|-|TRBJ2-5
CASIGVRGSWETQYF
TGTGCCAGCATCGGGGTCAGAGGTTCCTGGGAGACCCAGTACTTC